This TCR beta chain was profiled in a study of graft-versus-host responses after intestinal transplantation. Across the whole study: The recipients all started with anti-thymocyte globulin induction and then took tacrolimus and steroids for 2 to 4 years.

Sequencing used immunoSEQ multiplex PCR; TCRdb keeps in-frame clones, though not all of them. This sample has 9,500 to 15,000 clones, with nearly 95% found just once. Germline-derived CDR1 and CDR2 are SGHRS and YFSETQ. The CDR3 is made up of 16 amino acids. The V and J ends lost 1 base and 0 bases, in that order; junction bases with no gene match: 6. This sequence was found in a human patient who received an intestinal transplant, so some T cells may come from the graft donor. The chain links TRBV5-1 to TRBJ2-5; 7 bases match TRBD2. The material was PBMCs, obtained about 110 days after intestinal transplant. The CDR3 nucleotides read TGCGCCAGCAGCTTGTTCGCTAGCGGCTACCAAGAGACCCAGTACTTC. It yields the protein CASSLFASGYQETQYF.